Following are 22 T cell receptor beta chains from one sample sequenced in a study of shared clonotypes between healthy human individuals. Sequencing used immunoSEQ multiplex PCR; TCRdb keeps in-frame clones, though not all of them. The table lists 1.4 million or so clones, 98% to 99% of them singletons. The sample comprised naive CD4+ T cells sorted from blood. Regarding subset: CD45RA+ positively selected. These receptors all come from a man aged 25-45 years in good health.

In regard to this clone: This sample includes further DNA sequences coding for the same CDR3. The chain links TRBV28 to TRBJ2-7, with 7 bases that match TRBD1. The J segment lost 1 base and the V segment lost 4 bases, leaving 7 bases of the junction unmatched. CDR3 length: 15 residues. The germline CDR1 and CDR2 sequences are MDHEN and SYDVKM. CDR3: CASSYIRDRSYEQYF. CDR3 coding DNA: TGTGCCAGCAGTTATATAAGGGACAGATCCTACGAGCAGTACTTC.

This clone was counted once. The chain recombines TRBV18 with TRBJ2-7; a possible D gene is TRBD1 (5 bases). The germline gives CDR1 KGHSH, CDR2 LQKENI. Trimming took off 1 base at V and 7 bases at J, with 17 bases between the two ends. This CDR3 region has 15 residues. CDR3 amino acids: CASSPRTGPLGEQYF. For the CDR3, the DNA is TGTGCCAGCTCACCACGTACAGGCCCCCTTGGGGAGCAGTACTTC. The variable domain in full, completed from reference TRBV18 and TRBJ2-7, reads NAGVMQNPRHLVRRRGQEARLRCSPMKGHSHVYWYRQLPEEGLKFMVYLQKENIIDESGMPKERFSAEFPKEGPSILRIQQVVRGDSAAYFCASSPRTGPLGEQYFGPGTRLTVT.

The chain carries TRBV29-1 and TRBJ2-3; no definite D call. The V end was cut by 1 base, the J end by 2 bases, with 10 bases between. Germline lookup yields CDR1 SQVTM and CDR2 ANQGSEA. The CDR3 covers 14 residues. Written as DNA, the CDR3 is TGCAGCGTTGAAGGAGGACCGAACACAGATACGCAGTATTTT. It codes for CSVEGGPNTDTQYF.

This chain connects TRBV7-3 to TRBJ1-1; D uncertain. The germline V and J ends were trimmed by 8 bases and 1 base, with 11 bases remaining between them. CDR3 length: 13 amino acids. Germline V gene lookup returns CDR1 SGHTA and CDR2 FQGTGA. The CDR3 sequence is CASAIGSNTEAFF. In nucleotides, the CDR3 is TGTGCCAGCGCGATCGGGTCGAACACTGAAGCTTTCTTT.

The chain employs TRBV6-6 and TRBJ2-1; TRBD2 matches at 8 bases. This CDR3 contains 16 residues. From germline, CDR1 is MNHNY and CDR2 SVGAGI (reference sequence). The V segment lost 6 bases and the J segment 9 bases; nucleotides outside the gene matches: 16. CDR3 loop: CASSELAVLGNGEQFF. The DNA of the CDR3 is TGTGCCAGCAGCGAACTAGCGGTGCTGGGAAACGGTGAGCAGTTCTTC.

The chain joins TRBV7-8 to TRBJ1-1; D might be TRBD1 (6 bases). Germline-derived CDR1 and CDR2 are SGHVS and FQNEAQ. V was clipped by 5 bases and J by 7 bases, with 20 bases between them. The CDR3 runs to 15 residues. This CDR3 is CASSPLGSQQGEAFF. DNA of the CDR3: TGTGCCAGCAGCCCATTGGGGTCCCAACAGGGTGAAGCTTTCTTT.

CDR3 region: CASSPASGNTDTQYF. CDR3 DNA: TGTGCCAGCAGTCCCGCTAGCGGAAACACAGATACGCAGTATTTT. The chain has TRBV28 and TRBJ2-3, with 7 bases that match TRBD2. J gave up 2 bases and V 5 bases, and 7 bases lay outside the gene matches. Looked up from germline, CDR1 is MDHEN and CDR2 is SYDVKM. The CDR3 is 15 residues long.

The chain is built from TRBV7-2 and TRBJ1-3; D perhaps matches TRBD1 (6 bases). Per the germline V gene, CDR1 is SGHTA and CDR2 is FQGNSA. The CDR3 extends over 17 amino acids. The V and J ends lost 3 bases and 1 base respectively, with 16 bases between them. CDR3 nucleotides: TGTGCCAGCAGCTTCAAAAGGGGGGACACGTCTGGAAACACCATATATTTT. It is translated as CASSFKRGDTSGNTIYF.

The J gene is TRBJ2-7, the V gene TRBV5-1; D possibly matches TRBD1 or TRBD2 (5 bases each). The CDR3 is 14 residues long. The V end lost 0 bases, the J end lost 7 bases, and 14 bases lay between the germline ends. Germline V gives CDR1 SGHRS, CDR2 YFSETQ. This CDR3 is CASSLELGAREQYF. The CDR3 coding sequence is TGCGCCAGCAGCTTGGAACTAGGGGCTCGGGAGCAGTACTTC.

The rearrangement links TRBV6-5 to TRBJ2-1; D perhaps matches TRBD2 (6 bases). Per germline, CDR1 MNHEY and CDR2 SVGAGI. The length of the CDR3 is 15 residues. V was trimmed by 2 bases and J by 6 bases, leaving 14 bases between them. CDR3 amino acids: CASSYVPRTINEQFF. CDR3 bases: TGTGCCAGCAGTTACGTGCCTAGGACTATCAATGAGCAGTTCTTC.

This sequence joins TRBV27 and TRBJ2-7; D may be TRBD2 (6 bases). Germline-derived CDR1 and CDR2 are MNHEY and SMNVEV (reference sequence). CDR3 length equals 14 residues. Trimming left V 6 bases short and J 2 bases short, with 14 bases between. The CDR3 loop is CASSRRGGAYEQYF. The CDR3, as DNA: TGTGCCAGCAGCCGACGAGGAGGGGCCTACGAGCAGTACTTC.

The CDR3 DNA sequence: TGTGCCAGCAGTTTCGGGGCTAGTCTCAATCAGCCCCAGCATTTT. It yields the protein CASSFGASLNQPQHF. The chain joins TRBV28 to TRBJ1-5; D may be TRBD1 (5 bases). V dropped 3 bases and J dropped 3 bases, with 12 bases sitting between them. CDR1 is MDHEN, CDR2 SYDVKM, per germline. This CDR3 is built from 15 residues.

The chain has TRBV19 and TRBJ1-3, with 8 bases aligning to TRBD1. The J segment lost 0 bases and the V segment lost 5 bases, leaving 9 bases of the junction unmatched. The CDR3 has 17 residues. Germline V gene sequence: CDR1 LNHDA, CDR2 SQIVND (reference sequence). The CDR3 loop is CASSPTTGVGSGNTIYF. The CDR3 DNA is TGTGCCAGTAGTCCGACGACAGGGGTCGGCTCTGGAAACACCATATATTTT. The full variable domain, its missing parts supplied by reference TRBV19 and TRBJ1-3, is DGGITQSPKYLFRKEGQNVTLSCEQNLNHDAMYWYRQDPGQGLRLIYYSQIVNDFQKGDIAEGYSVSREKKESFPLTVTSAQKNPTAFYLCASSPTTGVGSGNTIYFGEGSWLTVV.

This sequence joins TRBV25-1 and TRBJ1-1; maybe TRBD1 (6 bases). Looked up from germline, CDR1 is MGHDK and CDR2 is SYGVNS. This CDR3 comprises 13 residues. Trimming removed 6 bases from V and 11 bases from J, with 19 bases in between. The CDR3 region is CASSRSGGKSAFF. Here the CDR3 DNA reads TGTGCCAGCAGCCGTTCTGGGGGCAAGTCGGCTTTCTTT.

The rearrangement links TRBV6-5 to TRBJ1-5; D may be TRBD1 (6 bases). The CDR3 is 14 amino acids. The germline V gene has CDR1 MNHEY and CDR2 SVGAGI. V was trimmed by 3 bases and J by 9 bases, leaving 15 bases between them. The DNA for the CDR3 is TGTGCCAGCAGTTATAGGTCCGGGGGCCGGCCCCAGCATTTT. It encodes CASSYRSGGRPQHF.

CDR3 amino acids: CASSTLTSGRVAPYEQYF. The DNA for the CDR3 is TGTGCCAGCAGTACACTTACTAGCGGGAGGGTGGCCCCCTACGAGCAGTACTTC. V and J are TRBV21-1 and TRBJ2-7; whether TRBD2, the table's D call, matches the DNA was not checked. TRBV21-1 is a recognized pseudogene. The CDR3 is made up of 18 amino acids.

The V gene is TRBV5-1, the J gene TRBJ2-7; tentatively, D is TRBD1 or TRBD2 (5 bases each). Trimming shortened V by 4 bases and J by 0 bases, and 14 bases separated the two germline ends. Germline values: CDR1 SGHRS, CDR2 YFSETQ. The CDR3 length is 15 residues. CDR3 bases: TGCGCCAGCAGCCCTGGACTCGACAGCTCCTACGAGCAGTACTTC. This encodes CASSPGLDSSYEQYF. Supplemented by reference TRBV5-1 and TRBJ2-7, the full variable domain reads KAGVTQTPRYLIKTRGQQVTLSCSPISGHRSVSWYQQTPGQGLQFLFEYFSETQRNKGNFPGRFSGRQFSNSRSEMNVSTLELGDSALYLCASSPGLDSSYEQYFGPGTRLTVT.

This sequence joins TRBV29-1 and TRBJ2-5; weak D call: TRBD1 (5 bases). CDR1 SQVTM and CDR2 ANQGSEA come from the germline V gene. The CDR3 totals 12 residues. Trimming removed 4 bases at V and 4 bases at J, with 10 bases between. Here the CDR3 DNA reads TGCAGCGTTGGGGGCCTTCCAGAGACCCAGTACTTC. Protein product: CSVGGLPETQYF. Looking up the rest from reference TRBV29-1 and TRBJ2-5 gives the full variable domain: SAVISQKPSRDICQRGTSLTIQCQVDSQVTMMFWYRQQPGQSLTLIATANQGSEATYESGFVIDKFPISRPNLTFSTLTVSNMSPEDSSIYLCSVGGLPETQYFGPGTRLLVL.

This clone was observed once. The CDR3, as DNA: TGTGCCAGCAGCGTCACAGATACGCAGTATTTT. It yields the protein CASSVTDTQYF. The chain recombines TRBV5-6 with TRBJ2-3; D is undetermined. V was pared by 4 bases and J by 2 bases, with 2 bases between. The length of the CDR3 is 11 residues. Germline CDR1 SGHDT, CDR2 YYEEEE.

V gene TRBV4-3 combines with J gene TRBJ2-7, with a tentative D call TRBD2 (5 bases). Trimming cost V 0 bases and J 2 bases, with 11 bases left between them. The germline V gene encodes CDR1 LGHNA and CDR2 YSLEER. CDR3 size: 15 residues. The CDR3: CASSQDGIPTYEQYF. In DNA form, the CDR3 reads TGCGCCAGCAGCCAAGACGGGATCCCCACCTACGAGCAGTACTTC.

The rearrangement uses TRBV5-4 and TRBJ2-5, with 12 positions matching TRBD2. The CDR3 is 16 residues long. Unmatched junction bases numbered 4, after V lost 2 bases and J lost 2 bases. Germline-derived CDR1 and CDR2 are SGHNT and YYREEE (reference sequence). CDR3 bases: TGTGCCAGCAGCTTCCCGCTAGCGGGAGGGCAAGAGACCCAGTACTTC. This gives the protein CASSFPLAGGQETQYF. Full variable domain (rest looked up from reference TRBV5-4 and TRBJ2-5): ETGVTQSPTHLIKTRGQQVTLRCSSQSGHNTVSWYQQALGQGPQFIFQYYREEENGRGNFPPRFSGLQFPNYSSELNVNALELDDSALYLCASSFPLAGGQETQYFGPGTRLLVL.

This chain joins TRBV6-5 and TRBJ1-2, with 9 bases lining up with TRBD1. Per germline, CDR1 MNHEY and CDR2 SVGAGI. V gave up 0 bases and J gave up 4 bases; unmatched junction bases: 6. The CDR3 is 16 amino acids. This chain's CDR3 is CASSYSLAGQGYGYTF. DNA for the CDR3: TGTGCCAGCAGTTACTCCCTAGCGGGACAGGGCTATGGCTACACCTTC.